The 10 T cell receptor beta chains below were found in one sample sequenced in a study of shared clonotypes between healthy human individuals (dated by TCRdb to about 2020). The library was produced with the immunoSEQ multiplex PCR assay. TCRdb carries this immuneACCESS record with in-frame sequences only. Its versions omit some clonotypes, under half of them owing to an unresolved V gene in the studies checked, with the rest unexplained. Recorded for this sample are 1.6 million or so clones; around 98.5% of them occurred a single time. 0.36% of the sample is in the top ten clones. The sample consisted of naive CD4+ T cells sorted from blood. The meaning of the sample's cell subset or site label: CD45RA+ positively selected. These receptors were taken from a man aged 25-40 years in good health.

The chain has TRBV9 and TRBJ1-2, with 7 bases that match TRBD1. The ends lost 4 bases at V and 2 bases at J; junction bases unmatched: 5. The length of the CDR3 is 14 residues. CDR1 and CDR2 (germline): SGDLS, YYNGEE. DNA of the CDR3: TGTGCCAGCAGCCCAACGACAGGGAACTATGGCTACACCTTC. It is translated as CASSPTTGNYGYTF.

This clone has only one observation. V and J are TRBV5-1 and TRBJ2-1; D remains ambiguous. The CDR3 is 15 amino acids. V dropped 0 bases and J dropped 5 bases, with 12 bases sitting between them. Germline assignment: CDR1 SGHRS and CDR2 YFSETQ. The CDR3 DNA sequence: TGCGCCAGCAGCTTGGTCAGAGCTTTAGACAATGAGCAGTTCTTC. It specifies CASSLVRALDNEQFF.

The J gene is TRBJ1-1, the V gene TRBV28; D uncertain. V was shortened by 5 bases and J by 3 bases, with 10 bases between the two germline ends. The CDR3 has 13 amino acids. CDR1 is MDHEN, CDR2 SYDVKM, per germline. This chain's CDR3 is CASSNPLDTEAFF. DNA for the CDR3: TGTGCCAGCAGTAACCCCCTAGACACTGAAGCTTTCTTT.

Only one count was recorded for this clone. This specimen includes other DNA sequences encoding the same CDR3. The V and J genes are TRBV28 and TRBJ2-7, with D possibly TRBD1 on 5 matching bases. The CDR3 spans 11 residues. Trimming left V 5 bases short and J 4 bases short, with 6 bases between. The germline gives CDR1 MDHEN, CDR2 SYDVKM. CDR3 loop: CASSQGYEQYF. In DNA form, the CDR3 reads TGTGCCAGCAGTCAGGGATACGAGCAGTACTTC.

The chain recombines TRBV30 with TRBJ1-3; D ambiguous. The CDR3 is made up of 16 amino acids. The V gene's germline CDR1 is GTSNPN and CDR2 SVGIG (reference sequence). The V gene lost 3 bases and the J gene lost 0 bases, with 15 bases spanning the gap. Written as DNA, the CDR3 is TGTGCCTGGAGCCCCGGACCGATTCTCTCTGGAAACACCATATATTTT. It yields the protein CAWSPGPILSGNTIYF. Filled out from reference TRBV30 and TRBJ1-3, the complete variable domain reads SQTIHQWPATLVQPVGSPLSLECTVEGTSNPNLYWYRQAAGRGLQLLFYSVGIGQISSEVPQNLSASRPQDRQFILSSKKLLLSDSGFYLCAWSPGPILSGNTIYFGEGSWLTVV.

The gene calls are TRBV29-1 and TRBJ1-1; D gene uncertain. V shed 6 bases and J shed 0 bases, with 14 bases lying between them. The CDR3 sequence is 14 residues long. Germline CDR1 is SQVTM and CDR2 is ANQGSEA. The CDR3 bases are TGCAGCGTACCCACCGACCGAATGAACACTGAAGCTTTCTTT. Encoded protein: CSVPTDRMNTEAFF.

The V gene is TRBV4-1, the J gene TRBJ2-7, with TRBD2 matching over 7 bases. J gave up 3 bases and V 1 base, and 6 bases lay outside the gene matches. Per germline, CDR1 MGHRA and CDR2 YSYEKL. This CDR3 is built from 15 residues. CDR3 amino acids: CASSQGREYVYEQYF. The CDR3 nucleotides are TGCGCCAGCAGCCAAGGGCGGGAGTACGTCTACGAGCAGTACTTC.

The V gene is TRBV7-9, the J gene TRBJ1-2; perhaps TRBD1 as D (6 bases). Trimming cost V 5 bases and J 7 bases, with 17 bases left between them. Germline loops: CDR1 SEHNR, CDR2 FQNEAQ (reference sequence). The CDR3 runs 14 residues. The CDR3 region is CASSLEGGTPGYTF. The CDR3 DNA is TGTGCCAGCAGCCTCGAAGGGGGAACTCCTGGCTACACCTTC.

The chain recombines TRBV28 with TRBJ2-1, with 8 positions matching TRBD2. With 3 bases clipped from V and 9 bases from J, the junction kept 13 bases outside the gene matches. The germline V gene encodes CDR1 MDHEN and CDR2 SYDVKM. This CDR3 comprises 16 residues. The CDR3 loop is CASSLVGTSGAIEQFF. The CDR3 DNA is TGTGCCAGCAGTTTGGTAGGGACTAGTGGAGCAATTGAGCAGTTCTTC.

This clone appeared once. The chain recombines TRBV28 with TRBJ2-5, with TRBD1 matching 10 bases. Per germline, CDR1 MDHEN and CDR2 SYDVKM. The CDR3 consists of 15 residues. The V and J ends lost 2 bases and 3 bases, in that order; junction bases with no gene match: 3. In DNA, the CDR3 is TGTGCCAGCAGTTTAGGGACAGGGGTTAAAGAGACCCAGTACTTC. This translates into CASSLGTGVKETQYF.